This T cell receptor (beta chain) was recorded in a study of memory CD4+ T cells and cytomegalovirus serostatus. In the study overall: Donors were healthy Belgian adults, under 10 CMV seropositive and approximately 23 seronegative. Study-level findings and limits: CD4+ memory repertoires contained about 40% of the roughly 160 reported CMV TCRbeta sequences.

Single viable CD3+CD4+CD8-CD45RO+ cells were sorted as the memory CD4+ T cells. Positive selection with CD4 microbeads enriched total CD4+ T cells. In the original processing: Out-of-frame sequences were removed, leaving around 2,000,000 distinct TCRbeta sequences. Profiled with immunoSEQ multiplex PCR; TCRdb holds only in-frame clones, not every one. V, J and clone size are taken as reported in that table, and D and trimming were inferred from the DNA itself. The table lists some 73,000 clones, 78% of them singletons, with 2% to 3% in the top ten. About this clone itself: What it binds is not known.

This receptor was taken from an adult in good health and CMV-seropositive. The sequenced sample consisted of memory CD4+ T cells from blood.

The chain's CDR3 is CASSARGTEAFF. The CDR3 region has the DNA TGTGCCAGCAGCGCAAGGGGCACTGAAGCTTTCTTT. The rearrangement uses TRBV6-1 and TRBJ1-1, with TRBD1 as a possible D gene (5 bases). This CDR3 is built from 12 residues. V gave up 6 bases and J gave up 4 bases, with 9 bases separating them. In germline, CDR1 is MNHNS, CDR2 SASEGT.